The T cell receptor (beta chain) under discussion was sequenced for a study of early T cells in non-severe SARS-CoV-2 infection. Study at large: Sequencing used unsorted whole-blood bulk RNA, so chains lack pairing. Notes on the study in general: Lookups in VDJdb leaned toward anti-spike CD8 responses and missed private and CD4 specificities.

The V and J ends lost 3 bases and 6 bases, in that order; junction bases with no gene match: 10. The CDR3 contains 14 residues. Germline-derived CDR1 and CDR2 are GTSNPN and SVGIG (reference sequence). As part of library construction, unique molecular identifiers were attached to individual cDNA molecules. TCRdb used MiXCR to reprocess the 5' RACE reads, holding one entry per CDR3 protein. The sample has around 57,000 distinct CDR3 sequences; roughly an eighth are singletons. Worth noting for this clonotype: Its cognate antigen is unknown.

The chain joins TRBV30 to TRBJ2-7; 8 bases fit TRBD2. This receptor was taken from an adult who was a healthcare worker with PCR-confirmed SARS-CoV-2 infection or an uninfected control (not recorded which). Sequencing was carried out using whole blood. The CDR3 DNA is TGTGCCTGGAGGTACGGAGCGGGAGTAGTCGAGCAGTACTTC. Translating it yields CAWRYGAGVVEQYF.